This TCR beta chain was recovered during a study of OX40 agonist ivuxolimab in advanced cancers. V was pared by 3 bases and J by 7 bases, with 2 bases of the junction left unmatched. The CDR3 has 13 amino acids. Germline V gene data show CDR1 as MGHRA and CDR2 as YSYEKL. By sample share, this clone is medium-sized. Clones were sequenced by immunoSEQ multiplex PCR, and TCRdb holds only the in-frame ones, with some missing. This table holds about 21,000 clones, under 85% found once. The chain joins TRBV4-1 to TRBJ2-1; 8 bases align to TRBD2. The sequencing used CD4+ or CD8+ T cells sorted from blood, collected in a trial of the OX40 agonist ivuxolimab. The TCR was taken from an adult with an advanced solid tumor such as melanoma, head and neck, liver or kidney cancer. CDR3 sequence: CASSHRLANEQFF. In nucleotides, the CDR3 is TGCGCCAGCAGCCATCGACTAGCGAATGAGCAGTTCTTC.